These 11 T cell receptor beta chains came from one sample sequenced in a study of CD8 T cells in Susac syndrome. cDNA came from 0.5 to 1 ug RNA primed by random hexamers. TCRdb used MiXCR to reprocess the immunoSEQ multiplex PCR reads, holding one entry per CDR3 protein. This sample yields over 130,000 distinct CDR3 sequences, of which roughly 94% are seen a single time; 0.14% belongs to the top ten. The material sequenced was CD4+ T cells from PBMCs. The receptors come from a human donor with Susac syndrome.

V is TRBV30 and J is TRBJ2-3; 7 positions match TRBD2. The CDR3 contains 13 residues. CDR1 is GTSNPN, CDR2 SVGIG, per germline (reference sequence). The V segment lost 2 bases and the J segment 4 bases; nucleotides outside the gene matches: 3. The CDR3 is CAWSRREADTQYF. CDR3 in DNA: TGTGCCTGGAGTCGCCGGGAGGCAGATACGCAGTATTTT. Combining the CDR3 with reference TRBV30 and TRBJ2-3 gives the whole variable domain SQTIHQWPATLVQPVGSPLSLECTVEGTSNPNLYWYRQAAGRGLQLLFYSVGIGQISSEVPQNLSASRPQDRQFILSSKKLLLSDSGFYLCAWSRREADTQYFGPGTRLTVL.

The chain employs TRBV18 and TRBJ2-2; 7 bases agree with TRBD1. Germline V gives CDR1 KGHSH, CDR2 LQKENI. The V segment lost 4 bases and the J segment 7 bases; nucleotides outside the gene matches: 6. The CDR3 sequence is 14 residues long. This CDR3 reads CASSRQGSGGELFF. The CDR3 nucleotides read TGTGCCAGCTCACGACAGGGATCCGGCGGGGAGCTGTTTTTT.

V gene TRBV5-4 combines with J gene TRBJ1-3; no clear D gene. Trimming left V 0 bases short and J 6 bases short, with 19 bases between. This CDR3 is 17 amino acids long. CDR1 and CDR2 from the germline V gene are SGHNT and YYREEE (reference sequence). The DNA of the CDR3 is TGTGCCAGCAGCTTGGACAGCCGCACTACCCTCGCAAACACCATATATTTT. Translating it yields CASSLDSRTTLANTIYF.

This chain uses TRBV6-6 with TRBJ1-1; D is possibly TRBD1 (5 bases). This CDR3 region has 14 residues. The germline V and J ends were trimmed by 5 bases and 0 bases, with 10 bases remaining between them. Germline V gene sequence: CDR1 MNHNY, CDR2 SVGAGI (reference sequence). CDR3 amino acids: CASSAGSLNTEAFF. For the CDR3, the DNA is TGTGCCAGCAGTGCAGGGTCGCTGAACACTGAAGCTTTCTTT.

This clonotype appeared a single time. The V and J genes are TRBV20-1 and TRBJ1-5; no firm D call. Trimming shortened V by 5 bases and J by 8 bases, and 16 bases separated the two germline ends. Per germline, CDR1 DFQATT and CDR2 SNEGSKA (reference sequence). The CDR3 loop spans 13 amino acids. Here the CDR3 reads CSAATGNSEPQHF. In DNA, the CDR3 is TGCAGTGCTGCGACGGGGAATTCGGAGCCCCAGCATTTT.

As DNA, the CDR3 is TGTGCCACCAAAGCGGGGTACAATGAGCAGTTCTTC. It translates to CATKAGYNEQFF. The rearrangement links TRBV24-1 to TRBJ2-1; TRBD2 matches 7 bases. The trim removed 8 bases at V and 4 bases at J, leaving 1 base unmatched. From germline, CDR1 is KGHDR and CDR2 SFDVKD. The CDR3 is 12 amino acids.

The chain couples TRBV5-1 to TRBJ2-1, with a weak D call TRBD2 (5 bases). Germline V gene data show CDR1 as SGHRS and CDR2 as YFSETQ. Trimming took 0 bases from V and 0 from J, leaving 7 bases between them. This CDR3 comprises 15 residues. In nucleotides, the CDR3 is TGCGCCAGCAGCTTGGGGGAGAGCTCCTACAATGAGCAGTTCTTC. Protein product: CASSLGESSYNEQFF.

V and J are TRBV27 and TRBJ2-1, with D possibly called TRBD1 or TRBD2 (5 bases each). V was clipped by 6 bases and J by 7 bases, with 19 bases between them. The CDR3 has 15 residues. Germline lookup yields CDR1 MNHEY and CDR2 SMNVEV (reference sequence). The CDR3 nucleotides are TGTGCCAGCAGCCTAGAGGGGCTGTGGCAGAATGAGCAGTTCTTC. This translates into CASSLEGLWQNEQFF.

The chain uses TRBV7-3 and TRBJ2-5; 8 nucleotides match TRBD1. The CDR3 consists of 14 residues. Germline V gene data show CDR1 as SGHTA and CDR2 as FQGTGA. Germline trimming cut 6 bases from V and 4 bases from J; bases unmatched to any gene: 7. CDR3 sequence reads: CASSRQGRGETQYF. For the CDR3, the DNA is TGTGCCAGCAGTCGACAGGGGCGGGGAGAGACCCAGTACTTC.

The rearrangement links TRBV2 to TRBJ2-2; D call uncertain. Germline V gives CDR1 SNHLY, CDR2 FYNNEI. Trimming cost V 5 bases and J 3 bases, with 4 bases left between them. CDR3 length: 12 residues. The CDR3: CASSPYTGELFF. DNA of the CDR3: TGTGCCAGCAGTCCCTACACCGGGGAGCTGTTTTTT.

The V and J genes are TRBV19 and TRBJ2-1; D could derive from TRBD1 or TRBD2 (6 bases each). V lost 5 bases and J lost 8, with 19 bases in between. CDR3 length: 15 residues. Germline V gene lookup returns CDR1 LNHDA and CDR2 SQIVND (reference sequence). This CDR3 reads CASSPLRGGQDEQFF. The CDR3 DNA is TGTGCCAGTAGTCCTCTCCGTGGGGGGCAGGATGAGCAGTTCTTC. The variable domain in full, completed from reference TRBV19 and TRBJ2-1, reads DGGITQSPKYLFRKEGQNVTLSCEQNLNHDAMYWYRQDPGQGLRLIYYSQIVNDFQKGDIAEGYSVSREKKESFPLTVTSAQKNPTAFYLCASSPLRGGQDEQFFGPGTRLTVL.